This entry lists 16 T cell receptor beta chains sequenced from one sample in a study of shared clonotypes between healthy human individuals (dated by TCRdb to between 2020 and 2021). The protocol used for the library was the immunoSEQ multiplex PCR assay. In its TCRdb copy, this immuneACCESS table keeps in-frame sequences only and misses some clones. Where compared with another copy, unresolved V genes explain less than half of these, and the others have no known cause. The table for this sample lists about 2.1 million clones; roughly 93% of them were counted only once. 1.5% to 2% of the sample belongs to the ten largest clones. CD8 naive samples were obtained by positive selection for CCR7 among CD45RO-negative cells, yielding a CD45RA+CCR7+ population from which TemRA cells were excluded. The sample taken for sequencing was naive CD8+ T cells from PBMCs. The cell subset or site label, read with the paper, signifies: CD45RA+CCR7+. Every receptor here comes from a man between 18 and 29 years old in good health. Some clones in this sample may be carry-over from other donors' samples.

As DNA, the CDR3 is TGTGCCAGGCCTAAGGGGCTAGCCCACGAGCAGTACTTC. Translation gives CARPKGLAHEQYF. V is TRBV9 and J is TRBJ2-7; D might be TRBD1 or TRBD2, each matching 5 bases. Germline CDR1 reads SGDLS; CDR2 reads YYNGEE. The CDR3 is 13 amino acids. Trimming stripped 8 bases from V and 5 bases from J, with 17 bases between. Using reference TRBV9 and TRBJ2-7 for the parts outside the CDR3, the full variable domain is DSGVTQTPKHLITATGQRVTLRCSPRSGDLSVYWYQQSLDQGLQFLIQYYNGEERAKGNILERFSAQQFPDLHSELNLSSLELGDSALYFCARPKGLAHEQYFGPGTRLTVT.

The chain has TRBV5-4 and TRBJ2-3; 16 bases align to TRBD2. Unmatched junction bases numbered 18, after V lost 5 bases and J lost 6 bases. The germline V gene encodes CDR1 SGHNT and CDR2 YYREEE (reference sequence). This CDR3 spans 20 amino acids. Here the CDR3 DNA reads TGTGCCAGCAGGAGTCTTGCCGGGACTAGCGGGAGGGCCAATCCGGATACGCAGTATTTT. It yields the protein CASRSLAGTSGRANPDTQYF.

This clone was recorded once. The J gene is TRBJ1-4, the V gene TRBV7-9, with D tentatively TRBD1 (5 bases). This CDR3 comprises 13 residues. V lost 1 base and J lost 12, with 12 bases in between. Germline-derived CDR1 and CDR2 are SEHNR and FQNEAQ (reference sequence). CDR3 DNA: TGTGCCAGCAGCTTAGTGTCGTGGGGCGAACTGTTTTTT. It translates to CASSLVSWGELFF.

The V gene is TRBV6-6, the J gene TRBJ2-5, with D uncertain. Trimming took 0 bases from V and 5 from J, leaving 13 bases between them. CDR3 length: 15 residues. Germline V gene data show CDR1 as MNHNY and CDR2 as SVGAGI (reference sequence). The CDR3 nucleotides read TGTGCCAGCAGTTACTCAAGATCTTCTGGGGAGACCCAGTACTTC. As protein: CASSYSRSSGETQYF.

The chain couples TRBV19 to TRBJ2-6; D unresolved. Germline V gene lookup returns CDR1 LNHDA and CDR2 SQIVND (reference sequence). The V end was cut by 0 bases, the J end by 8 bases, with 8 bases between. The CDR3 is 14 amino acids. The CDR3 loop is CASSIDEETNVLTF. The CDR3 DNA is TGTGCCAGTAGTATAGATGAGGAGACCAACGTCCTGACTTTC.

This chain links TRBV5-1 with TRBJ1-2; D is ambiguous. V lost 5 bases, J lost 0 bases, and 17 bases lay in between. The CDR3 consists of 16 residues. The germline CDR1 and CDR2 sequences are SGHRS and YFSETQ. This chain's CDR3 is CASSFRYKFPNYGYTF. The CDR3 DNA follows: TGCGCCAGCAGTTTCAGATACAAGTTTCCTAACTATGGCTACACCTTC.

This sequence joins TRBV14 and TRBJ1-1, with a possible D match to TRBD1 (6 bases). Germline V gene data show CDR1 as SGHDN and CDR2 as FVKESK. Trimming stripped 0 bases from V and 0 bases from J, with 14 bases between. CDR3 length: 17 amino acids. The CDR3 loop is CASSQDWGTQLNTEAFF. CDR3 DNA sequence: TGTGCCAGCAGCCAAGATTGGGGGACACAATTGAACACTGAAGCTTTCTTT.

This clone was recorded a few times. This chain connects TRBV7-9 to TRBJ1-3, with TRBD1 as a possible D gene (6 bases). CDR1 and CDR2 (germline): SEHNR, FQNEAQ (reference sequence). V lost 4 bases and J lost 0, with 16 bases in between. This CDR3 spans 17 amino acids. The chain's CDR3 is CASSSRDKGSSGNTIYF. The CDR3, as DNA: TGTGCCAGCAGCTCCCGGGACAAGGGCAGCTCTGGAAACACCATATATTTT.

This clone has a single count. CDR3 sequence reads: CASSFLSRMSSYNEQFF. CDR3 nucleotides: TGCGCCAGCAGCTTTCTCTCGCGGATGAGCTCCTACAATGAGCAGTTCTTC. The V and J genes are TRBV5-1 and TRBJ2-1; D unresolved. V lost 2 bases, J lost 0 bases, and 15 bases lay in between. Germline V gene lookup returns CDR1 SGHRS and CDR2 YFSETQ. The CDR3 extends over 17 amino acids.

V gene TRBV27 combines with J gene TRBJ1-1, with D hard to call. The CDR3 length is 14 residues. Germline V gene lookup returns CDR1 MNHEY and CDR2 SMNVEV (reference sequence). V was pared by 4 bases and J by 8 bases, with 17 bases between. The CDR3 DNA follows: TGTGCCAGCAGTTCCGATCCTGTGGGTACGGAAGCTTTCTTT. Protein sequence: CASSSDPVGTEAFF.

About this clone: Different DNA sequences within this sample yield the same CDR3. V and J are TRBV10-3 and TRBJ2-7, with D perhaps TRBD2 (5 bases). The CDR3 loop spans 13 amino acids. CDR1 is ENHRY and CDR2 is SYGVKD in the germline V gene. With 4 bases removed from V and 1 base from J, the gap between germline ends came to 8 bases. CDR3 amino acids: CAISGTLSYEQYF. Here the CDR3 DNA reads TGTGCCATCAGTGGGACTTTATCCTACGAGCAGTACTTC.

The chain joins TRBV7-9 to TRBJ2-1; TRBD2 is a possible D gene (6 bases). CDR1 is SEHNR and CDR2 is FQNEAQ in the germline V gene (reference sequence). Trimming took 8 bases from V and 12 from J, leaving 23 bases between them. The CDR3 totals 14 residues. The CDR3 nucleotides are TGTGCCAGCGGTCCTGGACCCGGGGGTTTGGGGCAGTTCTTC. Its translation is CASGPGPGGLGQFF.

The V and J genes are TRBV9 and TRBJ2-7; D is perhaps TRBD1 (6 bases). Looked up from germline, CDR1 is SGDLS and CDR2 is YYNGEE. The CDR3 length is 15 residues. Trimming cost V 4 bases and J 1 base, with 15 bases left between them. This CDR3 is CASSPIQGPSYEQYF. CDR3 bases: TGTGCCAGCAGCCCCATCCAGGGGCCTTCCTACGAGCAGTACTTC.

The rearrangement links TRBV11-2 to TRBJ1-1; a possible D gene is TRBD1 (5 bases). V was clipped by 1 base and J by 4 bases, with 16 bases between them. CDR3 length: 16 amino acids. CDR1 and CDR2 (germline): SGHAT, FQNNGV. The CDR3 protein is CASSLGAGTRGTEAFF. In DNA form, the CDR3 reads TGTGCCAGCAGCTTAGGGGCCGGGACCCGGGGCACTGAAGCTTTCTTT.

The genes are TRBV12-5 and TRBJ2-3, with 14 bases identical to TRBD2. This CDR3 has 19 amino acids. With V trimmed by 9 bases and J by 2 bases, 16 bases remained unmatched. Germline CDR1 is LGHNT and CDR2 is FRNRAP. As DNA, the CDR3 is TGTGCTAGCACCCCCGGACTAGCGGGAGGAAGCCCCACCACAGATACGCAGTATTTT. Translating it yields CASTPGLAGGSPTTDTQYF.

CDR3 nucleotide sequence: TGTGCCAGCAGCCCCAAATTGCGCACAGATACGCAGTATTTT. Residues: CASSPKLRTDTQYF. The chain joins TRBV7-6 to TRBJ2-3, with D uncertain. V was pared by 5 bases and J by 1 base, with 10 bases between. The CDR3 has 14 amino acids. Per germline, CDR1 SGHVS and CDR2 FNYEAQ.